A single sample is the source of the 18 T cell receptor beta chains below, sequenced in a study of T cell repertoires in cytomegalovirus infection. No antigen has been assigned to these receptors. One entry per CDR3 protein, called by TCRdb with MiXCR from the reads. Among approximately 300,000 distinct CDR3 sequences listed, roughly 25% were seen once. This specimen was cultured PBMCs, taken from culture after CMV antigen stimulation. These receptors were collected from a human donor in good health (CMV status not recorded). Some clones in this sample may be carry-over from other donors' samples.

The gene calls are TRBV7-2 and TRBJ2-7; D ambiguous. The V gene lost 1 base and the J gene lost 5 bases, with 9 bases spanning the gap. The V gene's germline CDR1 is SGHTA and CDR2 FQGNSA. The CDR3 extends over 13 amino acids. CDR3 in amino acids: CASSLGAPNEQYV. CDR3 bases: TGTGCCAGCAGCTTAGGCGCCCCCAACGAGCAGTACGTC.

This clonotype showed up just a few times. J is TRBJ2-1 and V is TRBV7-8; D gene unclear. Germline V gene data show CDR1 as SGHVS and CDR2 as FQNEAQ. V shed 5 bases and J shed 3 bases, with 20 bases lying between them. The CDR3 totals 17 residues. CDR3 coding DNA: TGTGCCAGCAGCCAATTCGGTGTAGGTCAACACTACAATGAGCAGTTCTTC. Protein: CASSQFGVGQHYNEQFF.

V is TRBV18 and J is TRBJ1-5; TRBD1 is a possible D gene (6 bases). With 3 bases removed from V and 8 bases from J, the gap between germline ends came to 11 bases. Germline V gene data show CDR1 as KGHSH and CDR2 as LQKENI. The CDR3 consists of 13 residues. The CDR3 coding sequence is TGTGCCAGCTCACCGGGACACCTCGAGCCCCAGCATTTT. As protein: CASSPGHLEPQHF.

This chain connects TRBV6-2 or TRBV6-3 to TRBJ2-1; D is unresolved. Trimming shortened V by 5 bases and J by 12 bases, and 14 bases separated the two germline ends. CDR1 MNHEY and CDR2 SVGEGT come from the germline V gene. The CDR3 is 12 residues long. The DNA for the CDR3 is TGTGCCAGCAGTCAGGACGGGCCCCGGCAGTTCTTC. Its translation is CASSQDGPRQFF.

The sample holds one count of this clonotype. Being one base from a much bigger clone, this may be a read error. The chain is built from TRBV7-6 and TRBJ2-3; 12 bases match TRBD2. Germline lookup yields CDR1 SGHVS and CDR2 FNYEAQ. The CDR3 loop spans 17 amino acids. The CDR3 sequence is CASSQGLAGTSIDTQYF. Written as DNA, the CDR3 is TGTGCCAGCAGCCAGGGACTAGCGGGCACTAGCATAGATACGCAGTATTTT.

This chain joins TRBV29-1 and TRBJ1-1; D might be TRBD1 (5 bases). Per the germline V gene, CDR1 is SQVTM and CDR2 is ANQGSEA. V was pared by 3 bases and J by 4 bases, with 12 bases between. The CDR3 is made up of 13 amino acids. The CDR3 DNA reads TGCAGCGTTGACGGGGCAGGGTCCACTGAAGCTTTCTTT. It codes for CSVDGAGSTEAFF.

This chain joins TRBV27 and TRBJ2-7; 9 nucleotides align to TRBD2. Germline-derived CDR1 and CDR2 are MNHEY and SMNVEV (reference sequence). Trimming cost V 3 bases and J 0 bases; bases outside gene matches: 6. The CDR3 contains 16 residues. Here the CDR3 reads CASSFASGASSYEQYF. The CDR3 DNA sequence: TGTGCCAGCAGTTTTGCTAGCGGGGCGTCCTCCTACGAGCAGTACTTC.

The V and J genes are TRBV20-1 and TRBJ2-7, with TRBD2 identical over 14 bases. Germline-derived CDR1 and CDR2 are DFQATT and SNEGSKA (reference sequence). The CDR3 is 16 amino acids. The junction had 11 bases not matched to a gene; V was cut back by 7 bases and J by 3 bases. The CDR3 loop is CSVSPLGLAGDYEQYF. The CDR3 DNA is TGCAGTGTATCACCGTTGGGACTAGCGGGAGACTACGAGCAGTACTTC.

This clonotype appeared a few times. This rearrangement joins TRBV20-1 to TRBJ1-2; 7 bases agree with TRBD1. This CDR3 comprises 12 residues. Trimming at V came to 3 bases and at J to 6 bases, leaving 4 bases not matched to a gene. Looked up from germline, CDR1 is DFQATT and CDR2 is SNEGSKA (reference sequence). CDR3 amino acids: CSASRQGHGYTF. The CDR3 DNA is TGCAGTGCTAGTCGACAGGGTCATGGCTACACCTTC.

This clonotype was seen a few times. DNA for the CDR3: TGCGCCAGCAGCCAAGACATGAGCGGTGTCTACAATGAGCAGTTCTTC. This encodes CASSQDMSGVYNEQFF. The chain uses TRBV4-3 and TRBJ2-1, with D perhaps TRBD2 (5 bases). CDR3 size: 16 residues. Between the trimmed V and J ends, which lost 0 bases and 3 bases, there was a span of 12 bases. Germline CDR1 is LGHNA and CDR2 is YSLEER.

The rearrangement joins TRBV7-1 to TRBJ2-4; D is tentatively TRBD1 or TRBD2 (5 bases each). TRBV7-1 is an ORF, with its function uncertain. V was cut by 6 bases and J by 8 bases, with 17 bases left in between. The CDR3 runs 14 residues. The CDR3 spells CASSPGTLGHIQYF. In nucleotides, the CDR3 is TGTGCCAGCAGTCCCGGGACCCTAGGTCACATTCAGTACTTC.

The chain is built from TRBV6-2 or TRBV6-3 and TRBJ2-3, with 14 bases aligning to TRBD2. Germline-derived CDR1 and CDR2 are MNHEY and SVGEGT. The V gene end was trimmed by 6 bases and the J gene end by 4 bases; junction bases not matched to a gene: 12. This CDR3 region has 18 residues. CDR3 protein: CASSPRLAGGPQSDTQYF. CDR3 nucleotides: TGTGCCAGCAGCCCACGACTAGCGGGAGGGCCTCAATCAGATACGCAGTATTTT.

The table lists this clonotype with a few counts. The chain is built from TRBV20-1 and TRBJ1-5, with 7 positions matching TRBD1. J was trimmed by 2 bases and V by 4 bases; bases with no gene match: 5. From germline, CDR1 is DFQATT and CDR2 SNEGSKA (reference sequence). The CDR3 has 14 residues. CDR3 sequence (DNA): TGCAGTGCTATTAACGGACAGGGCAATCAGCCCCAGCATTTT. This gives the protein CSAINGQGNQPQHF.

This clonotype occurred a few times. The rearrangement joins TRBV7-6 to TRBJ1-5, with D uncertain. The germline CDR1 and CDR2 sequences are SGHVS and FNYEAQ. V lost 5 bases, J lost 4 bases, and 9 bases lay in between. The CDR3 extends over 13 amino acids. CDR3 nucleotide sequence: TGTGCCAGCAGCAGACGAGTAAATCAGCCCCAGCATTTT. It is translated as CASSRRVNQPQHF.

This clonotype occurred many times. The rearrangement uses TRBV7-8 and TRBJ2-3; 9 nucleotides align to TRBD2. Germline loops: CDR1 SGHVS, CDR2 FQNEAQ. V trimming: 4 bases; J trimming: 1 base; junction bases outside the gene matches: 3. The CDR3 runs to 15 residues. Written as DNA, the CDR3 is TGTGCCAGCAGCTCTAGACTAGCGGGCACAGATACGCAGTATTTT. This translates into CASSSRLAGTDTQYF.

The chain combines TRBV7-3 with TRBJ2-5; 8 nucleotides align to TRBD2. This CDR3 spans 16 amino acids. Trimming took 2 bases from V and 3 from J; bases not matched to a gene: 8. Germline lookup yields CDR1 SGHTA and CDR2 FQGTGA. CDR3 region: CASSLGVAGLEETQYF. The CDR3 DNA follows: TGTGCCAGCAGCTTAGGGGTAGCGGGATTAGAAGAGACCCAGTACTTC.

In this sample, this clonotype turned up many times. The chain combines TRBV7-2 with TRBJ2-2; 10 bases fit TRBD2. With 5 bases clipped from V and 4 bases from J, the junction kept 7 bases outside the gene matches. The CDR3 is 16 residues long. The germline CDR1 and CDR2 sequences are SGHTA and FQGNSA. This chain's CDR3 is CASSPLGLALTGELFF. The CDR3 coding sequence is TGTGCCAGCAGCCCGCTGGGACTAGCGCTCACCGGGGAGCTGTTTTTT.

This chain connects TRBV18 to TRBJ2-5, with D perhaps TRBD1 (6 bases). This CDR3 is 14 amino acids long. Per the germline V gene, CDR1 is KGHSH and CDR2 is LQKENI. The ends were cut back, 1 base at V and 5 bases at J, with 11 bases in the middle. CDR3 in DNA: TGTGCCAGCTCACCACAAACAGGGATGGAGACCCAGTACTTC. Encoded protein: CASSPQTGMETQYF.